The rows below give T cell receptor beta chains drawn from one sample of a study of response to subunit inactivated influenza vaccine. TCRdb reprocessed the RT-PCR reads via MiXCR and lists one record per CDR3 protein. The sample has approximately 200,000 distinct CDR3 sequences, approximately 15% seen once; the top ten hold about a quarter. The input for sequencing was CD8+ T cells sorted from PBMCs, taken roughly 5 days after vaccination. These receptors all come from a man aged 50 or older who received an inactivated influenza vaccine. CDR3s leave out the opening cysteine and the closing phenylalanine or tryptophan. The size field is filled for only some rows; it gives once, few, many or a size class.

TRBV5-1	TRBJ2-1	-	ASSFSGGWTSNEQF
TRBV28	TRBJ2-7	-	ASSFPDRVDEQY
TRBV9	TRBJ2-1	few	ASSVGSGRAYEQF
TRBV29-1	TRBJ2-7	-	SVLTGASSYEQY
TRBV2	TRBJ1-1	few	ASSEGALRTTEAF
TRBV7-9	TRBJ2-2	-	ALPGHNTGELF
TRBV20-1	TRBJ2-3	many	SARGPRDGLDTQY
TRBV18	TRBJ1-1	-	ASSPAIMNTEAF
TRBV7-9	TRBJ2-1	-	ASSLHVGGLNEQF
TRBV29-1	TRBJ2-5	-	SVDQVAGAIQETQY
TRBV5-1	TRBJ2-7	-	ASSLWVADDYEQY
TRBV6-2/TRBV6-3	TRBJ2-4	-	ASSYSIGYAAGVDKNIQY
TRBV20-1	TRBJ1-1	few	SAPRVGTEAF
TRBV29-1	TRBJ2-7	many	SVEGLAGSYEQY
TRBV10-2	TRBJ2-7	-	ASSVGRSSYEQY
TRBV11-2	TRBJ1-1	-	ASSLIVQGVKSATEAF
TRBV6-5	TRBJ2-5	-	ASSYPTGTYQETQY
TRBV4-3	TRBJ1-6	few	ASSQDGRGLSPLH
TRBV9	TRBJ2-7	few	ASSERGDPLY
TRBV5-1	TRBJ2-5	few	ASSPSSGQETQY
TRBV6-2/TRBV6-3	TRBJ2-7	-	ASSPQGSLSEQY
TRBV20-1	TRBJ2-7	-	SAAGPAYEQY
TRBV18	TRBJ2-1	-	ASSPVGNYYNEQF
TRBV12-3/TRBV12-4	TRBJ2-7	few	ASSWDIPSSYEQY
TRBV5-6	TRBJ2-7	-	ASSLGTNNYEQY
TRBV20-1	TRBJ2-1	-	SARDLFGEGPNEQF
TRBV7-9	TRBJ2-2	many	ASSTRGRNTGELF
TRBV12-3/TRBV12-4	TRBJ2-5	-	AISLSSVAGGNQETQY
TRBV12-3/TRBV12-4	TRBJ2-2	few	ASSPTVSNTGELF
TRBV7-9	TRBJ2-2	many	ASSLGPLPPTGELF
TRBV7-2	TRBJ2-2	few	ASSSTLQGDGELF
TRBV27	TRBJ2-3	-	ASSPTKMTTDTQY
TRBV4-3	TRBJ2-7	-	ASSLTREVLFYEQY
TRBV9	TRBJ2-7	-	ASSVGGTGVHEQY
TRBV11-2	TRBJ2-7	few	ASSLVGTSGGTYEQY
TRBV19	TRBJ1-1	few	ASSLGGPTEAF
TRBV7-6	TRBJ1-5	many	ASSLGPGNQPQH
TRBV16	TRBJ2-5	-	ASSHYLRGPAETQY
TRBV13	TRBJ2-3	-	ASSLDPSDTQY
TRBV20-1	TRBJ2-3	many	SARASGEDPYTDTQY
TRBV12-3/TRBV12-4	TRBJ2-7	-	ASSLPAESEQY
TRBV27	TRBJ1-1	-	ASSLSRATTEAF
TRBV11-2	TRBJ2-2	many	ASSLGSDTGELF
TRBV28	TRBJ2-3	-	ASSSLAGFGTDTQY
TRBV6-4	TRBJ2-1	-	ASSDDQRGEQF
TRBV6-5	TRBJ2-7	-	ASSYSHRGEQY